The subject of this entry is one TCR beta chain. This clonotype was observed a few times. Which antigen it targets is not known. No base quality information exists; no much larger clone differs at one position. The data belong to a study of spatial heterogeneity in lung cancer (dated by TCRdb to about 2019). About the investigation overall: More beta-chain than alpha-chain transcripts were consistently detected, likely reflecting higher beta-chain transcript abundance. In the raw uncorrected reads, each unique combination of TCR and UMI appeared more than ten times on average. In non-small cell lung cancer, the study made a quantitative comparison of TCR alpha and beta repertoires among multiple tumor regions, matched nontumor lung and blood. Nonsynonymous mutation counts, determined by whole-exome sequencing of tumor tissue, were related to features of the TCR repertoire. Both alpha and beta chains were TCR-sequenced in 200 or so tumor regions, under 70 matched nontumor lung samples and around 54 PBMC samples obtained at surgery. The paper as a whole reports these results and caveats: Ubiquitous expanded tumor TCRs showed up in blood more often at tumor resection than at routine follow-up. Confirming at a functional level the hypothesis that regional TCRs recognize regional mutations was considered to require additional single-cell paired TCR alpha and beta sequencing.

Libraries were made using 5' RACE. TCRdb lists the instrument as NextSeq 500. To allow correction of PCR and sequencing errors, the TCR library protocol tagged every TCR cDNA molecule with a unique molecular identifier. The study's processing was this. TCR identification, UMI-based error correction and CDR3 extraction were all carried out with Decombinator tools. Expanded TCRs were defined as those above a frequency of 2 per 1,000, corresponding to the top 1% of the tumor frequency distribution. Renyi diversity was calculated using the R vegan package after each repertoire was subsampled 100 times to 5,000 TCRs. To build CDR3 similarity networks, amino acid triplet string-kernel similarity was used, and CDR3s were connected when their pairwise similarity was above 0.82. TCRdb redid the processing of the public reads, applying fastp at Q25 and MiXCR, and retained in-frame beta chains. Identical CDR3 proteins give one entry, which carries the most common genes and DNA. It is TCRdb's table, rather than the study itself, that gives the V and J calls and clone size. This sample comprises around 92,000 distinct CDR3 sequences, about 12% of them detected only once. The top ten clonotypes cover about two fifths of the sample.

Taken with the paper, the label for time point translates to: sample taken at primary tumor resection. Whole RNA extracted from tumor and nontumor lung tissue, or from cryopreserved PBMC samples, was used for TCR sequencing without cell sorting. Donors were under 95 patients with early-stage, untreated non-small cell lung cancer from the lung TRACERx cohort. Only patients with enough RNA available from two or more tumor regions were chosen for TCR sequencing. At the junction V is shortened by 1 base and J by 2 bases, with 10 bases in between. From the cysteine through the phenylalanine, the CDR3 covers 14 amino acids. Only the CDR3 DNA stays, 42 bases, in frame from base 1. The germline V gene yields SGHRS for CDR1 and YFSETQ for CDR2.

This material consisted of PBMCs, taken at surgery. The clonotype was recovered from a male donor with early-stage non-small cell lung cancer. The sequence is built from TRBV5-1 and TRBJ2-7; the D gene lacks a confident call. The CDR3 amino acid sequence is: CASSLPRRPYEQYF. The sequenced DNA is TGCGCCAGCAGCTTGCCGCGGCGGCCCTACGAGCAGTACTTC.